This T cell receptor (beta chain) is drawn from a study of CXCR3-negative and CXCR3-positive naive CD8 T cells. Study in general: There were some 150 million TRB reads altogether, and each library had about 1.5 +/- 0.3 million of them.

Triplicate sorting captured about 300,000 cells each from every CD8+ T cell subset. Among CD8+ T cells, naive ones were CD45RO-CCR7+CD27+CD95-. Worth noting for this clonotype: Its matching antigen is unknown.

Carrying UMI labels, the TRB cDNA libraries were prepared through 5' RACE. For each CDR3 protein, TCRdb gives one entry from its re-call of the 5' RACE reads, without DNA. Reported are 150,000 or so distinct CDR3 sequences; the ten largest clones contain about 0.48%. The CDR3 runs to 16 residues. Per the germline V gene, CDR1 is SEHNR and CDR2 is FQNEAQ (reference sequence). Study findings and constraints: The TRB CDR3s that CXCR3-positive naive cells carried were more hydrophobic than those of CXCR3-negative naive cells. Comparably high diversity marked both naive subsets, whereas memory CD8+ cells had much lower diversity.

Material for sequencing was naive CXCR3+ CD8+ T cells from blood. As to subset: CD45RO-CCR7+CD27+CD95- naive CD8+ T cells expressing CXCR3 (TNR3+). The receptor's source is a human donor in good health. Some clones in this sample may be carry-over from other donors' samples. This chain links TRBV7-9 with TRBJ2-1; the TCRdb call, TRBD1, lacks DNA for checking. The CDR3 protein is CASSLGQGAGFNEQFF.